The clone carrying this TCR beta chain has just one count. Its target is unknown. This sample is part of a study of T cell clonotyping in hematopoietic cell transplantation. Study details: Cytoreduction preceded collection of pretransplant recipient samples. The study's findings and limits: Broader posttransplant TCR repertoire diversity was predicted by graft donor and pretransplant recipient Inverse Simpson Index values. After transplant, recipient diversity fell while pathologically expanded clonotypes grew through day 180. At the given depth, recipient repertoires were over 95% de novo clonotypes.

Method: immunoSEQ multiplex PCR; TCRdb's copy keeps in-frame clones and lacks some. The sample contains approximately 5,000 clones, roughly 81% of which appear only once. The sample's time point: recipient sample about 28 days before transplant, after cytoreduction. This CDR3 region has 14 residues. The V end lost 4 bases, the J end lost 2 bases, and 13 bases lay between the germline ends. CDR1 is SGHDT and CDR2 is YYEEEE in the germline V gene. The sample was peripheral blood mononuclear cells, taken before stem cell transplant. V is TRBV5-6 and J is TRBJ2-7; D might be TRBD2 (6 bases). The sequence derives from a man aged 60 to 69 with acute myeloid leukemia. Some clones in this sample may be carry-over from other donors' samples. CDR3 amino acids: CASSIGGDTYEQYF. CDR3 in DNA: TGTGCCAGCAGCATCGGGGGAGATACCTACGAGCAGTACTTC.